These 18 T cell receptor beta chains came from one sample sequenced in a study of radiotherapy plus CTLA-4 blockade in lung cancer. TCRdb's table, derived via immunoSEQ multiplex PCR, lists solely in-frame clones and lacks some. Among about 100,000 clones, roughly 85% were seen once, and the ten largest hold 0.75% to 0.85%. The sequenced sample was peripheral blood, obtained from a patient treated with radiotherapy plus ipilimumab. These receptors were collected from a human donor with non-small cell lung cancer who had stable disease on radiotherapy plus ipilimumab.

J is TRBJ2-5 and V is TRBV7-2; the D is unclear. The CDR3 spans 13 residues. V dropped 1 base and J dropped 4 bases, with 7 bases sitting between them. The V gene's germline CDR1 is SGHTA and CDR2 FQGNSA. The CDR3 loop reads CASSLGLIETQYF. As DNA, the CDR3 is TGTGCCAGCAGCTTAGGCCTAATAGAGACCCAGTACTTC.

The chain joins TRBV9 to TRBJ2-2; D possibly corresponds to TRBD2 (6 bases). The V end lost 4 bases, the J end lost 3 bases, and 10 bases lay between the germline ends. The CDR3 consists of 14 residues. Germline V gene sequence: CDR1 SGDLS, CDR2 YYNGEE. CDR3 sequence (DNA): TGTGCCAGCAGCCGGGCGGGGTACACCGGGGAGCTGTTTTTT. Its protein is CASSRAGYTGELFF. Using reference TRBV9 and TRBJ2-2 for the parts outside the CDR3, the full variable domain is DSGVTQTPKHLITATGQRVTLRCSPRSGDLSVYWYQQSLDQGLQFLIQYYNGEERAKGNILERFSAQQFPDLHSELNLSSLELGDSALYFCASSRAGYTGELFFGEGSRLTVL.

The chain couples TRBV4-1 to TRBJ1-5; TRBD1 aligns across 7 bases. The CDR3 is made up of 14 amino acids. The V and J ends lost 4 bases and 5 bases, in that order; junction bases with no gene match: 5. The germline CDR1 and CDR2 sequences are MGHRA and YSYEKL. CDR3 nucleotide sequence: TGCGCCAGCAGCCCCGGACAGGACCATCAGCCCCAGCATTTT. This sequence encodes CASSPGQDHQPQHF.

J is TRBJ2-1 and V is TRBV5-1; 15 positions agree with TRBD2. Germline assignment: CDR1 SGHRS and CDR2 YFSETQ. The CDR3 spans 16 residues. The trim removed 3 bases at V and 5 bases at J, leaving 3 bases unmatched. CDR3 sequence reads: CASSSGLAGGHNEQFF. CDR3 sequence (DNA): TGCGCCAGCAGCTCGGGACTAGCGGGAGGCCACAATGAGCAGTTCTTC.

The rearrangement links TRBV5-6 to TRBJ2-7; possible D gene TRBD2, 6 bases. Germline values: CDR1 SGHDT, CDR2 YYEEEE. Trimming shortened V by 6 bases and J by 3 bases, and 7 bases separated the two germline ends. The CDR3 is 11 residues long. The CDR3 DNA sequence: TGTGCCAGCATCGGGGGCTACGAGCAGTACTTC. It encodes CASIGGYEQYF.

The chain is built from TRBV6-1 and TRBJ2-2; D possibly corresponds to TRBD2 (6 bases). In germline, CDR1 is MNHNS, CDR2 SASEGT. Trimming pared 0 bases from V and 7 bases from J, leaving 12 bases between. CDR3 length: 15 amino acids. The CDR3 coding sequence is TGTGCCAGCAGTGAAGCGCGTGGAGGGCGCGGGGAGCTGTTTTTT. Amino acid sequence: CASSEARGGRGELFF.

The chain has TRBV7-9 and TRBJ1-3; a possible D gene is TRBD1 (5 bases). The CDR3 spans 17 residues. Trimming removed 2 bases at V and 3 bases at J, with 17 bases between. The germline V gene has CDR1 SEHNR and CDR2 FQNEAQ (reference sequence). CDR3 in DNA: TGTGCCAGCAGCTTACTTGCAGGGTCGGGGGATGGAAACACCATATATTTT. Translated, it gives CASSLLAGSGDGNTIYF.

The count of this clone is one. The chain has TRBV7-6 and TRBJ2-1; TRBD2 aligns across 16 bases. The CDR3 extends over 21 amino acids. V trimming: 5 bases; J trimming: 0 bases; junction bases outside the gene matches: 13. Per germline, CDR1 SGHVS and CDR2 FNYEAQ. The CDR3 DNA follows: TGTGCCAGCAGCCTCCTCCCCGGGACTAGCGGGGGGGCCATCTCCTACAATGAGCAGTTCTTC. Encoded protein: CASSLLPGTSGGAISYNEQFF. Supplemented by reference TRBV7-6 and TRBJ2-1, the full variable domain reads GAGVSQSPRYKVTKRGQDVALRCDPISGHVSLYWYRQALGQGPEFLTYFNYEAQQDKSGLPNDRFSAERPEGSISTLTIQRTEQRDSAMYRCASSLLPGTSGGAISYNEQFFGPGTRLTVL.

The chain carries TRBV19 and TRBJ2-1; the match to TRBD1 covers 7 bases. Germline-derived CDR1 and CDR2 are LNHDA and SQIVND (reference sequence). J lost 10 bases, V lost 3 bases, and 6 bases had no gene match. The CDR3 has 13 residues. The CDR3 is CASSIDRVREQFF. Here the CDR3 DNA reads TGTGCCAGTAGTATCGACAGGGTTCGGGAGCAGTTCTTC.

CDR3 nucleotides: TGTGCCTGGACACTAGCGGGGGGGATTATAGAGACCCAGTACTTC. As protein: CAWTLAGGIIETQYF. The rearrangement uses TRBV30 and TRBJ2-5, with 13 bases lining up with TRBD2. Germline V lookup: CDR1 GTSNPN, CDR2 SVGIG (reference sequence). J lost 4 bases, V lost 4 bases, and 6 bases had no gene match. The CDR3 length is 15 residues.

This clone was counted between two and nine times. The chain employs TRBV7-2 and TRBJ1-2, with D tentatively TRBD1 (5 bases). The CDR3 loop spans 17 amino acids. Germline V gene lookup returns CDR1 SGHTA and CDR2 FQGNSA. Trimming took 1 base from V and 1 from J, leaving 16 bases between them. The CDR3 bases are TGTGCCAGCAGCTTAGGGCGGGCAGGGAGCCTTAACTATGGCTACACCTTC. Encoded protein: CASSLGRAGSLNYGYTF.

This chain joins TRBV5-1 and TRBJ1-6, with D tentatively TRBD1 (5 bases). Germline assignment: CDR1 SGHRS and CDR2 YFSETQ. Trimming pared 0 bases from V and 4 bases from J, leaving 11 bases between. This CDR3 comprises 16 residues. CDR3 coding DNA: TGCGCCAGCAGCTTGGAGGGGCCAGCATATAATTCACCCCTCCACTTT. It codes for CASSLEGPAYNSPLHF.

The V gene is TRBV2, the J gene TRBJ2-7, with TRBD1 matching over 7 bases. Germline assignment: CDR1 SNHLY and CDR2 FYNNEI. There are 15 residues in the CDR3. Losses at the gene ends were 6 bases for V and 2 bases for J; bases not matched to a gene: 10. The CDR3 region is CASRNGQATTYEQYF. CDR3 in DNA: TGTGCCAGCAGGAACGGACAGGCCACTACCTACGAGCAGTACTTC.

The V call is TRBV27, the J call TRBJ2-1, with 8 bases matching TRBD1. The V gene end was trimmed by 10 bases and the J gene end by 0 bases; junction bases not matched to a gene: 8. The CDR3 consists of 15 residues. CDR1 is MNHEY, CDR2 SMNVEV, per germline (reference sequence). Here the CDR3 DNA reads TGTGCCACCAGCGGACAGGGTCTCTCCTACAATGAGCAGTTCTTC. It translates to CATSGQGLSYNEQFF.

CDR3 DNA: TGCGCCAGCAGCTTCAGCGGGGGCGGGAACGAGCAGTACTTC. Its protein product is CASSFSGGGNEQYF. The chain combines TRBV5-1 with TRBJ2-7; 8 nucleotides align to TRBD2. The CDR3 spans 14 residues. CDR1 and CDR2 from the germline V gene are SGHRS and YFSETQ. Losses at the gene ends were 2 bases for V and 5 bases for J; bases not matched to a gene: 6.

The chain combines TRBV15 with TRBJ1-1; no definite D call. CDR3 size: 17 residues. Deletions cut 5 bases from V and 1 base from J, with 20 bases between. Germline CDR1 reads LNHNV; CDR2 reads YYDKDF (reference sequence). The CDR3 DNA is TGTGCCACCAGCTTACACCGGGCCTCGAACCCGAACACTGAAGCTTTCTTT. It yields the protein CATSLHRASNPNTEAFF.

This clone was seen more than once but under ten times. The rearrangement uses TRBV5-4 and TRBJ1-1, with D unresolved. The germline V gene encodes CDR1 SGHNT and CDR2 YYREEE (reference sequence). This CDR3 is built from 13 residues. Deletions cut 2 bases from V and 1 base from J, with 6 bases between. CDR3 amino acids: CASSFAKNTEAFF. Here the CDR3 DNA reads TGTGCCAGCAGCTTTGCAAAGAACACTGAAGCTTTCTTT.

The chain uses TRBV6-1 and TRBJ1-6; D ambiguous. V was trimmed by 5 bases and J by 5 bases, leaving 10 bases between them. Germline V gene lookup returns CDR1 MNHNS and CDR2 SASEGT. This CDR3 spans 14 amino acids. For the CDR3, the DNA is TGTGCCAGCAGTTTCGGACGGAATAATTCACCCCTCCACTTT. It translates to CASSFGRNNSPLHF.